The 30 T cell receptor beta chains listed next were all sequenced from one sample in a study of OX40 agonist ivuxolimab in advanced cancers. Profiled with immunoSEQ multiplex PCR; TCRdb holds only in-frame clones, not every one. Of 90,000 to 100,000 clones in the sample, about 96% were seen once. This specimen consisted of CD4+ or CD8+ T cells sorted from blood, obtained in a trial of the OX40 agonist ivuxolimab. The receptors stem from an adult with an advanced solid tumor such as melanoma, head and neck, liver or kidney cancer.

V gene TRBV28 combines with J gene TRBJ1-5, with TRBD1 as a possible D gene (5 bases). Germline-derived CDR1 and CDR2 are MDHEN and SYDVKM. The CDR3 has 13 residues. Trimming stripped 4 bases from V and 8 bases from J, with 12 bases between. The CDR3 DNA sequence: TGTGCCAGCAGTTCGGGGGGGGTAGAGCCCCAGCATTTT. This codes for CASSSGGVEPQHF.

The J gene is TRBJ2-3, the V gene TRBV2, with D possibly matching TRBD2 (6 bases). CDR3 length equals 17 residues. V was trimmed by 2 bases and J by 0 bases, leaving 15 bases between them. CDR1 is SNHLY and CDR2 is FYNNEI in the germline V gene. CDR3 region: CASSERGWDSSTDTQYF. The CDR3 DNA follows: TGTGCCAGCAGTGAACGGGGCTGGGACTCAAGCACAGATACGCAGTATTTT.

J is TRBJ1-1 and V is TRBV30, with a weak D call TRBD1 (5 bases). The V end lost 0 bases, the J end lost 6 bases, and 11 bases lay between the germline ends. The CDR3 has 13 residues. Germline V gene sequence: CDR1 GTSNPN, CDR2 SVGIG (reference sequence). CDR3 coding DNA: TGTGCCTGGAGTGTACGGGGGGGGGCTGAAGCTTTCTTT. Protein product: CAWSVRGGAEAFF.

J is TRBJ1-5 and V is TRBV6-1, with D perhaps TRBD1 (6 bases). The CDR3 is 14 amino acids. V was trimmed by 6 bases and J by 3 bases, leaving 12 bases between them. Per the germline V gene, CDR1 is MNHNS and CDR2 is SASEGT. The CDR3 here is CASSPGTPNQPQHF. CDR3 nucleotide sequence: TGTGCCAGCAGCCCCGGGACACCCAATCAGCCCCAGCATTTT.

The V call is TRBV27, the J call TRBJ1-4; D not resolved. CDR3 length: 14 residues. V was clipped by 3 bases and J by 7 bases, with 12 bases between them. CDR1 and CDR2 from the germline V gene are MNHEY and SMNVEV (reference sequence). The CDR3 DNA reads as TGTGCCAGCAGTTTGGAGGGTTTCACTGAAAAACTGTTTTTT. It specifies CASSLEGFTEKLFF.

V gene TRBV11-2 combines with J gene TRBJ2-1; D unclear. CDR1 is SGHAT, CDR2 FQNNGV, per germline. The CDR3 is made up of 14 amino acids. V was clipped by 5 bases and J by 0 bases, with 8 bases between them. Written as DNA, the CDR3 is TGTGCCAGCAGCCCAGGAAGCTCCTACAATGAGCAGTTCTTC. Translation: CASSPGSSYNEQFF.

The V gene is TRBV27, the J gene TRBJ2-1; 10 bases fit TRBD2. Germline V CDR1 and CDR2: MNHEY, SMNVEV (reference sequence). The junction had 9 bases not matched to a gene; V was cut back by 5 bases and J by 8 bases. The CDR3 has 15 amino acids. The CDR3 DNA sequence: TGTGCCAGCAGTCCTGGACTAGCGGAAGGCGATGAGCAGTTCTTC. Protein product: CASSPGLAEGDEQFF.

The rearrangement joins TRBV7-9 to TRBJ2-7; TRBD2 agrees at 11 bases. Germline CDR1 and CDR2: SEHNR and FQNEAQ (reference sequence). V shed 4 bases, J shed 0 bases, and the junction held 5 bases outside the gene matches. The length of the CDR3 is 16 residues. This CDR3 reads CASSSGTSGISYEQYF. DNA of the CDR3: TGTGCCAGCAGCTCCGGGACTAGCGGCATCTCCTACGAGCAGTACTTC.

This clone has just one count. V and J are TRBV6-4 and TRBJ2-6; the match to TRBD2 covers 7 bases. The CDR3 runs to 18 residues. Germline V gene lookup returns CDR1 MRHNA and CDR2 SNTAGT. Germline trimming cut 5 bases from V and 2 bases from J; bases unmatched to any gene: 12. The CDR3 DNA reads TGTGCCAGCAGTCGTATACTTCCGAGCGGGGCTGGGGCCAACGTCCTGACTTTC. This translates into CASSRILPSGAGANVLTF.

This clone came up once. CDR3 nucleotides: TGTGCCAGCAGTTCCGGGACTGCACTCGGCGAGCAGTACTTC. This sequence encodes CASSSGTALGEQYF. The rearrangement links TRBV28 to TRBJ2-7; possibly TRBD2 for D (6 bases). V was shortened by 4 bases and J by 6 bases, with 16 bases between the two germline ends. The germline gives CDR1 MDHEN, CDR2 SYDVKM. The CDR3 runs 14 residues.

The chain has TRBV12-5 and TRBJ1-1; the D is unclear. Germline CDR1 and CDR2: LGHNT and FRNRAP. The CDR3 spans 14 residues. The V end lost 0 bases, the J end lost 7 bases, and 12 bases lay between the germline ends. The CDR3 region is CASGLVQEDVEAFF. CDR3 nucleotides: TGTGCTAGTGGTTTGGTACAAGAAGACGTTGAAGCTTTCTTT.

This chain uses TRBV19 with TRBJ2-5; no definite D call. The J call may be faulty, since TRBJ2-7 better matches the DNA end. The CDR3 is made up of 14 amino acids. Germline V gene data show CDR1 as LNHDA and CDR2 as SQIVND (reference sequence). The CDR3 here is CASSIIFQNYEQYF. The CDR3 DNA reads TGTGCCAGTAGTATTATCTTCCAGAACTACGAGCAGTACTTC.

This chain uses TRBV19 with TRBJ2-1; D uncertain. The V and J ends lost 6 bases and 0 bases respectively, with 3 bases between them. Germline loops: CDR1 LNHDA, CDR2 SQIVND (reference sequence). This CDR3 spans 12 amino acids. The CDR3 coding sequence is TGTGCCAGTAGCATCTCCTACAATGAGCAGTTCTTC. Translated: CASSISYNEQFF. The full variable domain, in which reference TRBV19 and TRBJ2-1 provide the parts outside the CDR3, is DGGITQSPKYLFRKEGQNVTLSCEQNLNHDAMYWYRQDPGQGLRLIYYSQIVNDFQKGDIAEGYSVSREKKESFPLTVTSAQKNPTAFYLCASSISYNEQFFGPGTRLTVL.

V gene TRBV11-2 combines with J gene TRBJ2-7; weak D call: TRBD2 (6 bases). The CDR3 length is 19 residues. Trimming cost V 1 base and J 0 bases, with 22 bases left between them. Germline assignment: CDR1 SGHAT and CDR2 FQNNGV. The CDR3: CASSLAAFRELADSYEQYF. As DNA, the CDR3 is TGTGCCAGCAGCTTAGCCGCTTTTCGGGAGTTAGCGGACTCCTACGAGCAGTACTTC. Together with reference TRBV11-2 and TRBJ2-7, the CDR3 gives the full variable domain: EAGVAQSPRYKIIEKRQSVAFWCNPISGHATLYWYQQILGQGPKLLIQFQNNGVVDDSQLPKDRFSAERLKGVDSTLKIQPAKLEDSAVYLCASSLAAFRELADSYEQYFGPGTRLTVT.

The V call is TRBV28, the J call TRBJ1-2, with D uncertain. Per the germline V gene, CDR1 is MDHEN and CDR2 is SYDVKM. This CDR3 has 17 residues. V lost 4 bases and J lost 2, with 20 bases in between. CDR3 sequence reads: CASSSQNIRVGNYGYTF. The CDR3 DNA sequence: TGTGCCAGCAGTTCGCAAAATATACGGGTTGGGAACTATGGCTACACCTTC.

The chain combines TRBV7-9 with TRBJ2-7; D is unclear. Trimming removed 0 bases from V and 1 base from J, with 10 bases in between. The CDR3 is made up of 15 amino acids. Per germline, CDR1 SEHNR and CDR2 FQNEAQ (reference sequence). The CDR3 spells CASSLALGLSYEQYF. CDR3 coding DNA: TGTGCCAGCAGCTTAGCGCTAGGTTTATCCTACGAGCAGTACTTC.

The V gene is TRBV10-3, the J gene TRBJ1-2, with TRBD1 as a possible D gene (6 bases). CDR3 length: 16 amino acids. The V end was cut by 8 bases, the J end by 3 bases, with 22 bases between. Germline V gives CDR1 ENHRY, CDR2 SYGVKD. CDR3 loop: CAIAEWVTGHDYGYTF. CDR3 DNA sequence: TGTGCCATCGCTGAGTGGGTTACGGGACACGACTATGGCTACACCTTC.

The CDR3 loop is CASSASLEEQYF. The CDR3 DNA sequence: TGTGCCAGCAGTGCCTCCTTAGAGGAGCAGTACTTC. The chain recombines TRBV6-5 with TRBJ2-7, with unresolved D. The CDR3 is 12 residues long. The V end lost 5 bases, the J end lost 7 bases, and 12 bases lay between the germline ends. Germline V gene sequence: CDR1 MNHEY, CDR2 SVGAGI.

The chain carries TRBV19 and TRBJ2-7, with 11 bases that match TRBD2. The germline V gene has CDR1 LNHDA and CDR2 SQIVND (reference sequence). Losses at the gene ends were 1 base for V and 3 bases for J; bases not matched to a gene: 2. This CDR3 contains 15 residues. CDR3 sequence: CASSIGGTSGYEQYF. For the CDR3, the DNA is TGTGCCAGTAGTATAGGAGGGACTAGCGGCTACGAGCAGTACTTC. The entire variable domain, with the rest obtained from reference TRBV19 and TRBJ2-7, is as follows: DGGITQSPKYLFRKEGQNVTLSCEQNLNHDAMYWYRQDPGQGLRLIYYSQIVNDFQKGDIAEGYSVSREKKESFPLTVTSAQKNPTAFYLCASSIGGTSGYEQYFGPGTRLTVT.

The chain carries TRBV13 and TRBJ2-7; weak D call: TRBD2 (7 bases). The CDR3 is 14 amino acids. Germline V gives CDR1 PRHDT, CDR2 FYEKMQ (reference sequence). V was trimmed by 5 bases and J by 3 bases, leaving 14 bases between them. Written as DNA, the CDR3 is TGTGCCAGCAGCGGGGAAGGGGGGGACTACGAGCAGTACTTC. Translation gives CASSGEGGDYEQYF.

The chain combines TRBV2 with TRBJ1-2; 7 bases match TRBD1. V shed 8 bases, J shed 2 bases, and the junction held 14 bases outside the gene matches. This CDR3 spans 16 amino acids. The germline V gene encodes CDR1 SNHLY and CDR2 FYNNEI. The CDR3 DNA sequence: TGTGCCAGCGGAGGGGGGGACAGCCTGTTCAACTATGGCTACACCTTC. It yields the protein CASGGGDSLFNYGYTF.

The chain carries TRBV5-5 and TRBJ2-1; D is ambiguous. The V gene lost 2 bases and the J gene lost 4 bases, with 4 bases spanning the gap. Germline V gene lookup returns CDR1 SGHKS and CDR2 YYEKEE (reference sequence). The CDR3 sequence is 12 residues long. The CDR3 region has the DNA TGTGCCAGCAGCTTCCGATACAATGAGCAGTTCTTC. Its protein is CASSFRYNEQFF. Using reference TRBV5-5 and TRBJ2-1 for the parts outside the CDR3, the full variable domain is DAGVTQSPTHLIKTRGQQVTLRCSPISGHKSVSWYQQVLGQGPQFIFQYYEKEERGRGNFPDRFSARQFPNYSSELNVNALLLGDSALYLCASSFRYNEQFFGPGTRLTVL.

The chain recombines TRBV11-3 with TRBJ2-6; 7 bases align to TRBD1. CDR3 length: 18 residues. Germline V gives CDR1 SGHNT, CDR2 YENEEA. The V segment lost 3 bases and the J segment 1 base; nucleotides outside the gene matches: 9. The CDR3: CASSLSQGVYSGANVLTF. The CDR3 DNA reads as TGTGCCAGCAGCTTGTCGCAGGGGGTATATTCTGGGGCCAACGTCCTGACTTTC.

This sequence joins TRBV5-6 and TRBJ2-7; D gene ambiguous. Looked up from germline, CDR1 is SGHDT and CDR2 is YYEEEE. V lost 5 bases and J 6 bases, leaving 15 bases between the germline ends. The CDR3 contains 13 residues. CDR3 sequence: CASRTRHEVEQYF. DNA for the CDR3: TGTGCCAGCAGAACCAGGCATGAGGTCGAGCAGTACTTC. Filled out from reference TRBV5-6 and TRBJ2-7, the complete variable domain reads DAGVTQSPTHLIKTRGQQVTLRCSPKSGHDTVSWYQQALGQGPQFIFQYYEEEERQRGNFPDRFSGHQFPNYSSELNVNALLLGDSALYLCASRTRHEVEQYFGPGTRLTVT.

This chain connects TRBV29-1 to TRBJ2-2, with no clear D. CDR3 length: 15 amino acids. V lost 4 bases and J 0 bases, leaving 12 bases between the germline ends. Germline V CDR1 and CDR2: SQVTM, ANQGSEA. CDR3 residues: CSVVLGPPNTGELFF. CDR3 DNA: TGCAGCGTTGTTTTGGGTCCCCCGAACACCGGGGAGCTGTTTTTT.

The gene calls are TRBV7-6 and TRBJ2-7; 7 bases align to TRBD2. Germline CDR1 reads SGHVS; CDR2 reads FNYEAQ. The CDR3 is 13 residues long. V dropped 1 base and J dropped 10; count of bases not matched to a gene: 7. CDR3 nucleotides: TGTGCCAGCAGCTTAGATTGGGACTACACACAGTACTTC. This codes for CASSLDWDYTQYF.

This clone appeared a single time. V usage is TRBV7-9 and J usage is TRBJ2-5; D assignment may be TRBD1 or TRBD2 (5 bases each). Trimming stripped 5 bases from V and 1 base from J, with 14 bases between. This CDR3 is built from 15 residues. Germline V gives CDR1 SEHNR, CDR2 FQNEAQ (reference sequence). The CDR3 sequence: CASSHGTTVQETQYF. CDR3 in DNA: TGTGCCAGCAGCCACGGGACGACCGTCCAAGAGACCCAGTACTTC.

Points on this clone: Compared with germline, one end of the junction differs, possibly owing to a read error. The chain employs TRBV30 and TRBJ2-7, with a tentative D call TRBD2 (7 bases). This CDR3 has 15 residues. CDR1 and CDR2 from the germline V gene are GTSNPN and SVGIG (reference sequence). Here the CDR3 DNA reads TGTGCCTGGAGTGTAATGGGGGGGGGCTCCAACGAGCAGTACTTC. This sequence encodes CAWSVMGGGSNEQYF.

The chain uses TRBV15 and TRBJ1-5; TRBD1 matches at 12 bases. This CDR3 comprises 20 residues. Germline V gives CDR1 LNHNV, CDR2 YYDKDF (reference sequence). The ends lost 0 bases at V and 0 bases at J; junction bases unmatched: 9. CDR3 nucleotide sequence: TGTGCCACCAGCAGAGATAAGGGACAGGGGGCCCGATATAGCAATCAGCCCCAGCATTTT. Its protein product is CATSRDKGQGARYSNQPQHF.

V is TRBV10-3 and J is TRBJ2-1; the match to TRBD2 covers 7 bases. CDR3 size: 13 residues. With V trimmed by 3 bases and J by 5 bases, 1 base remained unmatched. Germline-derived CDR1 and CDR2 are ENHRY and SYGVKD. Here the CDR3 reads CAISDLADNEQFF. The DNA of the CDR3 is TGTGCCATCAGTGATCTAGCGGACAATGAGCAGTTCTTC.